The 16 T cell receptor beta chains below all came from one sample that was sequenced in a study of blood T cell repertoires in COVID-19. Repertoires were generated with immunoSEQ multiplex PCR, while TCRdb's copy carries only in-frame clones and drops some. The table has some 290,000 clones, roughly nine tenths seen once. Material: peripheral blood. The source of these receptors is a man aged 18 to 30 with active or convalescent COVID-19.

V and J are TRBV6-2 or TRBV6-3 and TRBJ2-2; D call uncertain. This CDR3 comprises 14 residues. The V end lost 5 bases, the J end lost 0 bases, and 7 bases lay between the germline ends. CDR1 MNHEY and CDR2 SVGEGT come from the germline V gene. The CDR3 DNA is TGTGCCAGCAGTCGCGAGCCGAACACCGGGGAGCTGTTTTTT. Translated: CASSREPNTGELFF.

The CDR3 nucleotides read TGTGCCAGCAGCCGGACAGGGTTCTACGAGCAGTACTTC. Its protein product is CASSRTGFYEQYF. The genes are TRBV11-2 and TRBJ2-7, with 8 positions matching TRBD1. Germline values: CDR1 SGHAT, CDR2 FQNNGV. The ends lost 5 bases at V and 3 bases at J; junction bases unmatched: 3. The CDR3 contains 13 residues. Full variable domain (remainder filled in from reference TRBV11-2 and TRBJ2-7): EAGVAQSPRYKIIEKRQSVAFWCNPISGHATLYWYQQILGQGPKLLIQFQNNGVVDDSQLPKDRFSAERLKGVDSTLKIQPAKLEDSAVYLCASSRTGFYEQYFGPGTRLTVT.

V gene TRBV7-2 combines with J gene TRBJ2-3; D remains unclear. The germline gives CDR1 SGHTA, CDR2 FQGNSA. V was trimmed by 2 bases and J by 0 bases, leaving 6 bases between them. This CDR3 contains 14 residues. CDR3 nucleotides: TGTGCCAGCAGCTTAATACTTAGCACAGATACGCAGTATTTT. It encodes CASSLILSTDTQYF. Variable domain in full (rest from reference TRBV7-2 and TRBJ2-3): GAGVSQSPSNKVTEKGKDVELRCDPISGHTALYWYRQSLGQGLEFLIYFQGNSAPDKSGLPSDRFSAERTGGSVSTLTIQRTQQEDSAVYLCASSLILSTDTQYFGPGTRLTVL.

V gene TRBV14 combines with J gene TRBJ2-4, with D uncertain. Trimming left V 3 bases short and J 1 base short, with 4 bases between. Germline V gives CDR1 SGHDN, CDR2 FVKESK. This CDR3 is 13 amino acids long. DNA of the CDR3: TGTGCCAGCAGCCAGGGCGCCAAAAACATTCAGTACTTC. Translated: CASSQGAKNIQYF.

The chain carries TRBV9 and TRBJ1-3; TRBD1 aligns across 7 bases. With 3 bases clipped from V and 3 bases from J, the junction kept 6 bases outside the gene matches. Germline V gene sequence: CDR1 SGDLS, CDR2 YYNGEE. The CDR3 sequence is 15 residues long. CDR3 nucleotides: TGTGCCAGCAGCGCCGAGGGGGCAGATGGAAACACCATATATTTT. Its translation: CASSAEGADGNTIYF. Full variable domain (missing parts from reference TRBV9 and TRBJ1-3): DSGVTQTPKHLITATGQRVTLRCSPRSGDLSVYWYQQSLDQGLQFLIQYYNGEERAKGNILERFSAQQFPDLHSELNLSSLELGDSALYFCASSAEGADGNTIYFGEGSWLTVV.

The chain employs TRBV13 and TRBJ2-1; possibly TRBD1 for D (5 bases). V was trimmed by 5 bases and J by 3 bases, leaving 8 bases between them. Germline V gene lookup returns CDR1 PRHDT and CDR2 FYEKMQ (reference sequence). There are 13 residues in the CDR3. This CDR3 is CASSPRDYNEQFF. The CDR3, as DNA: TGTGCCAGCAGCCCCAGGGACTACAATGAGCAGTTCTTC.

The V call is TRBV5-5, the J call TRBJ2-2, with 9 bases fitting TRBD1. The germline V gene encodes CDR1 SGHKS and CDR2 YYEKEE (reference sequence). V was clipped by 0 bases and J by 3 bases; unmatched bases: 6. The CDR3 is 17 amino acids. CDR3 in amino acids: CASSLVYRGRDTGELFF. DNA of the CDR3: TGTGCCAGCAGCTTGGTTTACAGGGGGCGAGACACCGGGGAGCTGTTTTTT.

The J gene is TRBJ1-4, the V gene TRBV6-5, with D perhaps TRBD1 (5 bases). V shed 6 bases and J shed 6 bases, with 14 bases lying between them. Germline values: CDR1 MNHEY, CDR2 SVGAGI. The CDR3 spans 14 residues. The DNA of the CDR3 is TGTGCCAGCAGCCCGACAGAGACCCATGAAAAACTGTTTTTT. Protein: CASSPTETHEKLFF.

This chain links TRBV11-3 with TRBJ1-1; D unclear. With 5 bases removed from V and 5 bases from J, the gap between germline ends came to 12 bases. Germline CDR1 reads SGHNT; CDR2 reads YENEEA. The CDR3 is made up of 13 amino acids. The CDR3 DNA reads as TGTGCCAGCAGCCGCGTAAGAAAAACTGAAGCTTTCTTT. This encodes CASSRVRKTEAFF.

The chain links TRBV28 to TRBJ1-4; D is perhaps TRBD1 (5 bases). V was cut by 5 bases and J by 5 bases, with 12 bases left in between. The germline V gene encodes CDR1 MDHEN and CDR2 SYDVKM. The CDR3 contains 14 residues. The CDR3 DNA follows: TGTGCCAGCAGTCCCAGGGTGATGAATGAAAAACTGTTTTTT. This sequence encodes CASSPRVMNEKLFF. Using reference TRBV28 and TRBJ1-4 for the parts outside the CDR3, the full variable domain is DVKVTQSSRYLVKRTGEKVFLECVQDMDHENMFWYRQDPGLGLRLIYFSYDVKMKEKGDIPEGYSVSREKKERFSLILESASTNQTSMYLCASSPRVMNEKLFFGSGTQLSVL.

The V call is TRBV7-8, the J call TRBJ2-1, with D possibly TRBD2 on 7 matching bases. V was shortened by 2 bases and J by 7 bases, with 18 bases between the two germline ends. The CDR3 length is 16 residues. Germline lookup yields CDR1 SGHVS and CDR2 FQNEAQ. CDR3 coding DNA: TGTGCCAGCAGCTTACCCCAGGGAGGGGGGGGGAATGAGCAGTTCTTC. It codes for CASSLPQGGGGNEQFF.

The chain employs TRBV18 and TRBJ1-2; the match to TRBD1 covers 11 bases. V lost 3 bases, J lost 8 bases, and 2 bases stayed unmatched. Germline CDR1 reads KGHSH; CDR2 reads LQKENI. This CDR3 is built from 13 residues. The CDR3 loop reads CASSPRDRGGYTF. The CDR3 DNA is TGTGCCAGCTCACCCCGGGACAGGGGGGGCTACACCTTC.

V usage is TRBV28 and J usage is TRBJ2-7; 7 positions match TRBD1. From germline, CDR1 is MDHEN and CDR2 SYDVKM. The CDR3 loop spans 16 amino acids. Trimming at V came to 6 bases and at J to 0 bases, leaving 11 bases not matched to a gene. The CDR3 spells CASRLLGTASSYEQYF. CDR3 nucleotides: TGTGCCAGCAGACTTCTGGGGACAGCCAGCTCCTACGAGCAGTACTTC. Drawing the rest from reference TRBV28 and TRBJ2-7, the complete variable domain is DVKVTQSSRYLVKRTGEKVFLECVQDMDHENMFWYRQDPGLGLRLIYFSYDVKMKEKGDIPEGYSVSREKKERFSLILESASTNQTSMYLCASRLLGTASSYEQYFGPGTRLTVT.

The chain recombines TRBV19 with TRBJ2-7, with 13 bases fitting TRBD2. The germline CDR1 and CDR2 sequences are LNHDA and SQIVND (reference sequence). V lost 5 bases, J lost 7 bases, and 8 bases stayed unmatched. CDR3 length: 15 amino acids. CDR3 sequence reads: CASSRLAGGYDEQYF. DNA of the CDR3: TGTGCCAGTAGTCGACTAGCGGGAGGATACGATGAGCAGTACTTC.

The V and J genes are TRBV11-2 and TRBJ2-5; TRBD1 is a possible D gene (6 bases). CDR3 length equals 15 residues. V was pared by 3 bases and J by 5 bases, with 16 bases between. CDR1 is SGHAT, CDR2 FQNNGV, per germline. This CDR3 is CASSLERGIGETQYF. CDR3 in DNA: TGTGCCAGCAGCTTGGAGAGGGGGATCGGGGAGACCCAGTACTTC.

The rearrangement uses TRBV5-4 and TRBJ2-7; a possible D gene is TRBD1 (6 bases). The CDR3 consists of 14 residues. The germline gives CDR1 SGHNT, CDR2 YYREEE (reference sequence). V was clipped by 2 bases and J by 3 bases, with 12 bases between them. CDR3 protein: CASSFEAGDYEQYF. The CDR3 DNA follows: TGTGCCAGCAGCTTCGAGGCAGGGGACTACGAGCAGTACTTC.